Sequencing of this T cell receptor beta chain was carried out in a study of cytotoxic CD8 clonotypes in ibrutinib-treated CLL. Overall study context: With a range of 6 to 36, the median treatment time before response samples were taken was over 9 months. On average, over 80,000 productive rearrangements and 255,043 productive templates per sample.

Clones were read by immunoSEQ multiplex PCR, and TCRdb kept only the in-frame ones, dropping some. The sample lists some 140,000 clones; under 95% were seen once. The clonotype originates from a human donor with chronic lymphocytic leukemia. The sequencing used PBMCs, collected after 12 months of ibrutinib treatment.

The CDR3, as DNA: TGTGCCAGCAGCGCCCACACAGATACGCAGTATTTT. It encodes CASSAHTDTQYF. The chain has TRBV7-9 and TRBJ2-3; D is uncertain. Germline CDR1 is SEHNR and CDR2 is FQNEAQ (reference sequence). The germline V and J ends were trimmed by 5 bases and 2 bases, with 5 bases remaining between them. This CDR3 is 12 amino acids long.